The entry below gives a single T cell receptor (beta chain) sequence along with its context. What it binds is not known. These data belong to a study of cytomegalovirus exposure and HLA in healthy donors. Study results and caveats: Later analysis reportedly placed an Asian-associated ancestry cluster below the roughly 680-donor mean in N-insertions. In an earlier analysis, in approximately 570 donors, most V segments appeared productive either ~87% or ~30% of the time.

PCR used 60 Vbeta primers and 13 Jbeta primers. Sequencing was performed with immunoSEQ multiplex PCR; in TCRdb, only in-frame clones are kept and a portion is missing. Of about 63,000 clones listed, roughly 70% are singletons. The sequence was collected from a middle-aged man in good health and CMV-seropositive. Material for sequencing was PBMCs.

The CDR3 reads CASSTLPGSTTYEQYF. DNA of the CDR3: TGTGCCAGTAGTACCCTTCCGGGATCCACTACCTACGAGCAGTACTTC. The J gene is TRBJ2-7, the V gene TRBV19, with a tentative D call TRBD2 (5 bases). The germline gives CDR1 LNHDA, CDR2 SQIVND (reference sequence). The CDR3 length is 16 residues. V was cut by 4 bases and J by 2 bases, with 18 bases left in between.